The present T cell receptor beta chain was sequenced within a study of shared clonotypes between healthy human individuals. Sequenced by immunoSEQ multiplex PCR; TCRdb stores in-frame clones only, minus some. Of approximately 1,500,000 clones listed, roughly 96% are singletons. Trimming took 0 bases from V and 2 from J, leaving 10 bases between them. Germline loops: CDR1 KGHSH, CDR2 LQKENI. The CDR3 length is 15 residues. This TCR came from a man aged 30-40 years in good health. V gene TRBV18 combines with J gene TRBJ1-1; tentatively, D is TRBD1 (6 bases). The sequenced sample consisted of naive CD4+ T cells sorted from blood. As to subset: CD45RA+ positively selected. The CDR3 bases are TGTGCCAGCTCACCACCTGACAGGACTAACACTGAAGCTTTCTTT. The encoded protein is CASSPPDRTNTEAFF.